The rows below give T cell receptor beta chains drawn from one sample of a study of TIL therapy for anti-PD-1-resistant metastatic lung cancer. Method: immunoSEQ multiplex PCR; TCRdb's copy keeps in-frame clones and lacks some. The profile shows just over 25,000 clones, 55% to 75% of them singletons. The sample was tumor tissue, taken at baseline. Receptors were obtained from a person between 30 and 79 years old with non-small cell lung cancer. The CDR3 runs from the conserved cysteine through the conserved F or W. A D gene is named only where the DNA matches it firmly. Clone size appears in some rows only: once, few, many, or a class for an expanded clone.

>TRBJ2-7|NA|TRBV19|15|TRBD1
CASSLGDRGSAGYIF
TGTGCCAGTAGTCTAGGAGACAGGGGTAGCGCCGGTTACATCTTC
>TRBJ1-2|NA|TRBV29-1|13|TRBD1
CSVGTTGDYGYTF
TGCAGCGTGGGAACAACAGGGGACTATGGCTACACCTTC
>TRBJ1-6|NA|TRBV4-1|18|TRBD1
CASSQGRQGEFYNSPLHF
TGCGCCAGCAGCCAGGGACGACAGGGGGAATTCTATAATTCACCCCTCCACTTT
>TRBJ2-3|NA|TRBV11-3|13|NA
CASSSGRGDTQYF
TGTGCCAGCAGCTCCGGGAGAGGAGATACGCAGTATTTT
>TRBJ2-7|NA|TRBV5-1|14|NA
CASSPDWYSYEQYF
TGCGCCAGCAGCCCGGACTGGTACTCCTACGAGCAGTACTTC
>TRBJ1-1|NA|TRBV5-6|14|NA
CASNKVYMNTEAFF
TGTGCCAGTAACAAGGTTTACATGAACACTGAAGCTTTCTTT
>TRBJ1-3|NA|TRBV5-1|17|TRBD1
CASSLVGRGSSGNTIYF
TGCGCCAGCAGTCTGGTGGGCAGGGGGTCCTCTGGAAACACCATATATTTT
>TRBJ2-7|medium-sized|TRBV4-3|16|NA
CASSQELAGLPYEQYF
TGCGCCAGCAGCCAAGAACTGGCAGGGCTCCCCTACGAGCAGTACTTC
>TRBJ2-7|medium-sized|TRBV2|16|TRBD2
CASSEGAGALTYEQYF
TGTGCCAGCAGTGAGGGAGCGGGGGCACTTACCTACGAGCAGTACTTC
>TRBJ2-2|NA|TRBV7-3|12|NA
CASSFLTGELFF
TGTGCCAGCAGCTTCCTCACCGGGGAGCTGTTTTTT
>TRBJ2-1|NA|TRBV7-3|14|NA
CASSLALGSNEQFF
TGTGCCAGCAGCTTAGCGCTGGGAAGCAATGAGCAGTTCTTC
>TRBJ1-2|NA|TRBV19|12|NA
CASSDNGYGYTF
TGTGCCAGCTCGGACAACGGCTATGGCTACACCTTC
>TRBJ2-2|NA|TRBV21-1|16|NA
CASALTGGESTGELFF
TGTGCCAGCGCCCTGACAGGGGGTGAGAGCACCGGGGAGCTGTTTTTT
>TRBJ2-5|NA|TRBV5-4|15|TRBD1
CASSLDRGFWETQYF
TGTGCCAGCAGCTTGGACAGGGGGTTTTGGGAGACCCAGTACTTC
>TRBJ2-2|medium-sized|TRBV6-1|15|TRBD2
CASSAISGGAGELFF
TGTGCCAGCAGTGCGATTAGCGGGGGGGCCGGGGAGCTGTTTTTT
>TRBJ2-1|NA|TRBV2|14|TRBD2
CASQPGGAYNEQFF
TGTGCCAGCCAACCGGGGGGGGCCTACAATGAGCAGTTCTTC
>TRBJ1-2|NA|TRBV30|17|TRBD1
CAWSVPTGGSLGYGYTF
TGTGCCTGGAGTGTACCTACAGGGGGCAGCCTGGGCTATGGCTACACCTTC
>TRBJ1-2|NA|TRBV2|12|NA
CASARSNYGYTF
TGTGCCAGCGCTAGGTCTAACTATGGCTACACCTTC
>TRBJ2-1|once|TRBV11-2|12|NA
CASSLVRNEQFF
TGTGCCAGCAGCTTAGTAAGGAATGAGCAGTTCTTC
>TRBJ1-6|few|TRBV6-4|15|NA
CASSQRGGDNSPLHF
TGTGCCAGCAGTCAACGGGGAGGCGATAATTCACCCCTCCACTTT
>TRBJ2-1|NA|TRBV11-2|15|NA
CASSFSVSSYNEQFF
TGTGCCAGCAGCTTTAGCGTTAGCTCCTACAATGAGCAGTTCTTC
>TRBJ2-3|few|TRBV5-1|13|NA
CASSTATTDTQYF
TGCGCCAGCAGCACGGCTACCACAGATACGCAGTATTTT
>TRBJ2-7|few|TRBV5-4|15|TRBD1
CASTISGTVSIEQYF
TGTGCCAGCACCATCTCGGGGACAGTCTCTATCGAGCAGTACTTC
>TRBJ1-5|NA|TRBV15|15|NA
CATSAATGPNQPQHF
TGTGCCACCAGCGCGGCGACAGGTCCAAATCAGCCCCAGCATTTT
>TRBJ2-7|NA|TRBV20-1|11|NA
CSANKAYEQYF
TGCAGTGCTAACAAGGCCTACGAGCAGTACTTC
>TRBJ2-7|NA|TRBV7-2|14|NA
CASSPIRASAEQYF
TGTGCCAGCAGCCCGATTCGGGCTAGCGCCGAGCAGTACTTC
>TRBJ1-3|medium-sized|TRBV4-3|16|NA
CASSQDPGFTGNTIYF
TGCGCCAGCAGCCAAGATCCAGGGTTTACTGGAAACACCATATATTTT
>TRBJ1-2|few|TRBV29-1|17|TRBD1
CSVDGVGGGQGDYGYTF
TGCAGCGTTGATGGTGTGGGAGGAGGGCAGGGGGACTATGGCTACACCTTC
>TRBJ2-2|NA|TRBV5-1|18|TRBD1
CASSLPLPGGLLAGELFF
TGCGCCAGCAGCTTGCCCCTGCCAGGGGGCCTTTTGGCCGGGGAGCTGTTTTTT
>TRBJ2-7|NA|TRBV9|14|NA
CASSVDTGTYEQYF
TGTGCCAGCAGCGTAGATACGGGCACCTACGAGCAGTACTTC
>TRBJ2-2|once|TRBV7-3|15|TRBD2
CASSPRLAGTGELFF
TGTGCCAGCAGCCCCCGACTAGCGGGGACCGGGGAGCTGTTTTTT
>TRBJ2-3|NA|TRBV28|14|NA
CASSWGRNTDTQYF
TGTGCCAGCAGTTGGGGACGAAACACAGATACGCAGTATTTT
>TRBJ2-3|NA|TRBV6-6|15|NA
CASSYGGTGTDTQYF
TGTGCCAGCAGTTACGGAGGTACGGGCACAGATACGCAGTATTTT
>TRBJ1-6|NA|TRBV18|15|TRBD1
CASSPGQGYNSPLHF
TGTGCCAGCTCACCGGGACAGGGGTATAATTCACCCCTCCACTTT
>TRBJ2-2|NA|TRBV28|15|NA
CASSNPSLGSGELFF
TGTGCCAGCAGTAACCCCTCACTGGGGTCCGGGGAGCTGTTTTTT
>TRBJ1-5|NA|TRBV6-5|15|NA
CASRPRGPSNQPQHF
TGTGCCAGCAGGCCCAGGGGCCCCAGCAATCAGCCCCAGCATTTT
>TRBJ2-1|few|TRBV6-1|15|TRBD2
CASSMTSGGPNEQFF
TGTGCCAGCAGTATGACTAGCGGGGGACCCAATGAGCAGTTCTTC
>TRBJ1-1|NA|TRBV11-2|15|NA
CASSGSGYRWTEAFF
TGTGCCAGCAGCGGTTCCGGTTACAGGTGGACTGAAGCTTTCTTT
>TRBJ2-1|NA|TRBV7-3|15|NA
CASSPGATSYNEQFF
TGTGCCAGCAGCCCCGGGGCCACCTCCTACAATGAGCAGTTCTTC
>TRBJ1-1|NA|TRBV11-3|17|NA
CASSLIPGAGVNTEAFF
TGTGCCAGCAGCTTAATCCCTGGGGCCGGGGTGAACACTGAAGCTTTCTTT
>TRBJ2-5|once|TRBV4-1|17|NA
CASRNIIVQGGEETQYF
TGCGCCAGCAGAAATATAATAGTACAGGGTGGTGAAGAGACCCAGTACTTC
>TRBJ2-4|medium-sized|TRBV10-1|14|NA
CASSDGVEVNIQYF
TGCGCCAGCAGTGACGGGGTTGAGGTAAACATTCAGTACTTC
>TRBJ2-5|NA|TRBV4-3|15|TRBD1
CASSQEDRGIETQYF
TGCGCCAGCAGCCAAGAGGACAGGGGCATAGAGACCCAGTACTTC
>TRBJ2-1|NA|TRBV2|15|TRBD2
CASSGNSGGYNEQFF
TGTGCCAGCAGTGGCAACAGCGGGGGGTACAATGAGCAGTTCTTC
>TRBJ2-5|few|TRBV7-6|12|NA
CASSKDFGTQYF
TGTGCCAGCAGCAAAGATTTTGGGACCCAGTACTTC
>TRBJ1-3|NA|TRBV6-5|13|NA
CATRAGGSNTIYF
TGTGCCACCAGGGCGGGGGGATCAAACACCATATATTTT
>TRBJ2-3|NA|TRBV19|15|NA
CASRNSGLATDTQYF
TGTGCCAGTAGAAATTCGGGACTCGCCACAGATACGCAGTATTTT
>TRBJ1-1|NA|TRBV19|14|NA
CASSGRRARDEAFF
TGTGCCAGTAGCGGTAGGCGGGCCCGGGATGAAGCTTTCTTT
>TRBJ2-1|few|TRBV5-1|15|TRBD2
CASSVSGGAGGEQFF
TGCGCCAGCAGCGTTAGCGGGGGGGCCGGTGGAGAGCAGTTCTTC
>TRBJ2-3|NA|TRBV11-2|16|TRBD2
CASSLGGGGALDTQYF
TGTGCCAGCAGCTTAGGTGGCGGGGGGGCCTTGGATACGCAGTATTTT
>TRBJ2-2|NA|TRBV10-3|12|NA
CAIEVDTGELFF
TGTGCCATCGAAGTAGACACCGGGGAGCTGTTTTTT
>TRBJ2-2|once|TRBV19|20|TRBD2
CASSSPGLAGGLTNTGELFF
TGTGCCAGTAGTAGCCCCGGACTAGCGGGGGGACTAACGAACACCGGGGAGCTGTTTTTT